This T cell receptor (beta chain) was sequenced for a study of beta chain features in type 1 diabetes. Study-wide context: Examination spanned about 110 million sorted cells from all samples. Regarding the study as a whole: Any HLA effect on TCRB rearrangement was left unresolved by small sub-analyses. PCR might favor shorter templates, equally in patients and controls.

All of the isolated RNA was reverse transcribed, so expressed TCRB transcripts were sequenced. The table came from immunoSEQ multiplex PCR; TCRdb's copy has only in-frame clones and leaves some out. The sample includes 150,000 or so clones, 9.5% to 10% of them seen just once. The CDR3 length is 15 residues. Between the trimmed V and J ends, which lost 0 bases and 5 bases, there was a span of 14 bases. The germline V gene encodes CDR1 SGHVS and CDR2 FNYEAQ. Only a few counts were recorded for this clone. Its antigen remains unknown. Input material: central memory CD4+ T cells from blood. The V and J genes are TRBV7-6 and TRBJ2-7; possibly TRBD2 for D (5 bases). This clonotype was sampled from a woman in her 40s in good health. CDR3 DNA sequence: TGTGCCAGCAGCTTAGCCCGGGGAAACCTCCACGAGCAGTACTTC. It specifies CASSLARGNLHEQYF.